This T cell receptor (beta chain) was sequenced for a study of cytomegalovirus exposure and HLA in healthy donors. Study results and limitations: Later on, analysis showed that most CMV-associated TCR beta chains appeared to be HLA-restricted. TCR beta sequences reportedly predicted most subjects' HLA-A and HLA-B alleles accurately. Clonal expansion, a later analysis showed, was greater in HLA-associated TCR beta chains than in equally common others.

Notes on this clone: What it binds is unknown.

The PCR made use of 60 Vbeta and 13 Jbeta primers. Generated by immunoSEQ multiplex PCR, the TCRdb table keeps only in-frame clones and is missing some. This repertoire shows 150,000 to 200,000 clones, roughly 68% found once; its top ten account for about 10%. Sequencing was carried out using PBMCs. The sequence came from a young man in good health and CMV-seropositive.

This CDR3 is CASSQSSGSRYEQYF. CDR3 DNA sequence: TGCGCCAGCAGCCAGAGTAGCGGGAGTCGGTACGAGCAGTACTTC. The chain is built from TRBV5-1 and TRBJ2-7; TRBD2 matches at 9 bases. This CDR3 has 15 amino acids. In germline, CDR1 is SGHRS, CDR2 YFSETQ. Unmatched junction bases numbered 9, after V lost 4 bases and J lost 4 bases. The full variable domain, completed using reference TRBV5-1 and TRBJ2-7, is KAGVTQTPRYLIKTRGQQVTLSCSPISGHRSVSWYQQTPGQGLQFLFEYFSETQRNKGNFPGRFSGRQFSNSRSEMNVSTLELGDSALYLCASSQSSGSRYEQYFGPGTRLTVT.